The clone carrying this T cell receptor beta chain has more than one count but fewer than ten. The target antigen is unknown. The source material, RNA transcripts, was used to amplify TCR beta CDR3 regions. An initial round of RT-PCR targeting the TCR CDR3 relied on the HTBI primer set. MiXCR, run by TCRdb on the multiplex PCR reads, gives a single entry per CDR3 protein. The sample contains hundreds of thousands of distinct CDR3 sequences, 45% of which appear only once. This sample stems from a study of T cells in Graves' hyperthyroidism and ophthalmopathy. Study-wide points: Blood also carried most thyroid clonotypes expanded above 0.001.

The junction had 3 bases not matched to a gene; V was cut back by 1 base and J by 7 bases. This CDR3 comprises 13 residues. The germline V gene has CDR1 DFQATT and CDR2 SNEGSKA (reference sequence). The chain is built from TRBV20-1 and TRBJ2-2; 7 bases are shared with TRBD1. This clonotype originated in an adult man with Graves' disease, either hyperthyroidism or ophthalmopathy (not recorded which). The sequenced material came from peripheral blood or thyroid tissue (not recorded which). The CDR3 bases are TGCAGTGCTAGAGGACAGGGCATCGGGGAGCTGTTTTTT. As protein: CSARGQGIGELFF.